There are many counts of the clone carrying this T cell receptor (beta chain). The patients, who ranged from 18 to 65 in age, presented with newly diagnosed hyperthyroidism lasting under 2 months. Criteria for exclusion of patients were uncontrolled infection, other autoimmune disease, pregnancy or lactation. These data are taken from a study of T cells in Graves' hyperthyroidism and ophthalmopathy. CDR3 length equals 15 residues. V lost 5 bases and J 9 bases, leaving 17 bases between the germline ends. The germline CDR1 and CDR2 sequences are SGHVS and FQNEAQ. What was amplified from RNA transcripts were TCR beta CDR3 regions. First-round RT-PCR with HTBI primers amplified the TCR CDR3 region. TCRdb reprocessed the multiplex PCR reads via MiXCR and lists one record per CDR3 protein. The data contain a few hundred thousand distinct CDR3 sequences, around 14% of them seen just once; the ten biggest clones take up 5% to 7%.

The clonotype was recovered from a woman in her thirties with Graves' hyperthyroidism that later progressed to Graves' ophthalmopathy. The sample taken for sequencing was blood. J is TRBJ1-6 and V is TRBV7-8; D possibly corresponds to TRBD1 (5 bases). The CDR3 is CASSPGGAKGSPLHF. The CDR3 nucleotides are TGTGCCAGCAGCCCGGGCGGGGCGAAGGGTTCACCCCTCCACTTT.